Given below is one T cell receptor (beta chain) in context. Germline CDR1 is SEHNR and CDR2 is FQNEAQ (reference sequence). This CDR3 is built from 14 residues. V lost 6 bases and J lost 1; bases outside the gene matches: 3. The sample comes from a study of blood T cell repertoires in COVID-19. Study at large: The samples span acute and convalescent COVID-19 from the United States, Italy and Spain.

Authors' methods: The authors estimated nucleated cell counts from reference gene primer amplification. The method was immunoSEQ multiplex PCR; TCRdb's version includes in-frame clones alone and lacks a portion of them. V and J calls and clone size are given by that table; D and trimming were obtained from the DNA. Of approximately 290,000 clones listed, over 85% are singletons. Sequencing used peripheral blood. The genes are TRBV7-9 and TRBJ2-7, with TRBD1 matching 10 bases. This sequence originates from a woman between 25 and 40 years old with COVID-19, enrolled during active disease. The CDR3 nucleotides read TGTGCCAGCAGTGACAGGGGGCTTTCCTACGAGCAGTACTTC. Translation gives CASSDRGLSYEQYF. The whole variable domain, filled in from reference TRBV7-9 and TRBJ2-7, reads DTGVSQNPRHKITKRGQNVTFRCDPISEHNRLYWYRQTLGQGPEFLTYFQNEAQLEKSRLLSDRFSAERPKGSFSTLEIQRTEQGDSAMYLCASSDRGLSYEQYFGPGTRLTVT.